This TCR beta chain was identified in a study of regulatory T cells in long-lasting Graves disease. For TCR beta, libraries came from iRepertoire HTBI primers and Arm-PCR of CDR3 regions. TCRdb called the multiplex PCR reads again in MiXCR, with one record for every CDR3 protein. The sample lists about 450,000 distinct CDR3 sequences; approximately 14% were seen once. CDR3 length: 11 residues. Trimming took off 11 bases at V and 7 bases at J, with 12 bases between the two ends. Germline loops: CDR1 SNHLY, CDR2 FYNNEI. The time point: newly diagnosed GD, antithyroid drugs for less than 3 months. RNA isolated from PBMCs was used to make the TCR library. Into tubes containing EDTA, approximately 9 milliliters of peripheral blood were drawn. The same data also went into a second study, on T cells in Graves' hyperthyroidism and ophthalmopathy.

The genes are TRBV2 and TRBJ2-1; D perhaps matches TRBD2 (5 bases). The clonotype originates from a woman between 50 and 59 years old with Graves disease. The specimen was peripheral blood mononuclear cells (PBMCs), collected at new diagnosis, from a patient treated with antithyroid drugs. The CDR3 protein is CAGSSGNEQFF. The CDR3 DNA is TGTGCCGGTAGTTCGGGGAATGAGCAGTTCTTC.